One sample yielded the 27 T cell receptor beta chains listed below, sequenced in a study of blood T cells in healthy people across ages. The use of a sample-barcoded 5' primer and a J-beta primer mix characterized a second PCR of about 7 to 12 cycles. TCRdb fed the 5' RACE reads into MiXCR, producing one record per CDR3 protein. The top ten clones hold about 9.4% of a sample with about 930,000 distinct CDR3 sequences, approximately 32% of them seen once. These data were likewise used in another study, on T cells of mothers and their children.

Sequencing was carried out using blood. Receptors were obtained from a woman aged 40 to 50 in good health.

This clonotype was counted at least ten times. The chain links TRBV4-1 to TRBJ1-5; TRBD1 might be the D (5 bases). The V and J ends lost 0 bases and 1 base respectively, with 19 bases between them. Germline CDR1 is MGHRA and CDR2 is YSYEKL. The CDR3 contains 19 residues. CDR3: CASSQDYGFLQGSNQPQHF. The CDR3 nucleotides are TGCGCCAGCAGCCAAGATTACGGCTTCCTGCAGGGAAGCAATCAGCCCCAGCATTTT.

This rearrangement joins TRBV5-5 to TRBJ2-7, with D perhaps assigned TRBD1 or TRBD2 (5 bases each). The V end was cut by 3 bases, the J end by 0 bases, with 13 bases between. CDR1 and CDR2 (germline): SGHKS, YYEKEE (reference sequence). This CDR3 has 15 residues. In DNA, the CDR3 is TGTGCCAGCAGCTGGGACCCGACGGTCTCCTACGAGCAGTACTTC. Its protein product is CASSWDPTVSYEQYF.

In this sample, this clonotype turned up many times. The rearrangement links TRBV4-1 to TRBJ2-7, with a tentative D call TRBD1 (6 bases). The germline V and J ends were trimmed by 3 bases and 3 bases, with 15 bases remaining between them. The germline gives CDR1 MGHRA, CDR2 YSYEKL. The CDR3 contains 15 residues. Here the CDR3 DNA reads TGCGCCAGCAGCCACCGGACAGACTCTTTCTACGAGCAGTACTTC. Amino acid sequence: CASSHRTDSFYEQYF.

This clonotype was seen ten or more times. The chain recombines TRBV12-3 or TRBV12-4 with TRBJ1-5; no definite D call. Trimming shortened V by 6 bases and J by 2 bases, and 8 bases separated the two germline ends. This CDR3 has 13 amino acids. As DNA, the CDR3 is TGTGCCAGCAGGCTAGGTGGCAATCAGCCCCAGCATTTT. It is translated as CASRLGGNQPQHF.

This clonotype was counted ten times or more. Here the CDR3 reads CAISTQGPNTDTQYF. CDR3 coding DNA: TGTGCCATCAGCACACAGGGACCAAACACAGATACGCAGTATTTT. The chain combines TRBV10-3 with TRBJ2-3; D is perhaps TRBD1 (6 bases). The CDR3 totals 15 residues. Germline V gives CDR1 ENHRY, CDR2 SYGVKD. Trimming pared 6 bases from V and 2 bases from J, leaving 15 bases between.

The table lists this clonotype with a few counts. V is TRBV9 and J is TRBJ2-5; D tentatively reads TRBD1 or TRBD2 (6 bases each). Germline V gene lookup returns CDR1 SGDLS and CDR2 YYNGEE. The CDR3 consists of 16 residues. The V end lost 0 bases, the J end lost 5 bases, and 17 bases lay between the germline ends. Here the CDR3 DNA reads TGTGCCAGCAGCGTAGGGTCGTCGGGGGCCAGGGAGACCCAGTACTTC. Protein: CASSVGSSGARETQYF.

V is TRBV7-9 and J is TRBJ1-6; D ambiguous. This CDR3 region has 13 residues. The germline V and J ends were trimmed by 7 bases and 6 bases, with 10 bases remaining between them. Germline V gene data show CDR1 as SEHNR and CDR2 as FQNEAQ (reference sequence). DNA of the CDR3: TGTGCCAGCACGAGGGCTACTAATTCACCCCTCCACTTT. Its protein is CASTRATNSPLHF.

This clonotype was counted only a few times. V and J are TRBV14 and TRBJ2-1; possibly TRBD1 for D (6 bases). Trimming removed 4 bases from V and 6 bases from J, with 10 bases in between. Looked up from germline, CDR1 is SGHDN and CDR2 is FVKESK. This CDR3 has 13 residues. DNA of the CDR3: TGTGCCAGCAGCCGTGACAGGACCAATGAGCAGTTCTTC. Translation: CASSRDRTNEQFF.

This rearrangement joins TRBV20-1 to TRBJ2-7, with 13 positions matching TRBD2. The ends lost 3 bases at V and 5 bases at J; junction bases unmatched: 4. The CDR3 is 14 amino acids. The germline gives CDR1 DFQATT, CDR2 SNEGSKA (reference sequence). CDR3 amino acids: CSASTSGGADEQYF. The DNA of the CDR3 is TGCAGTGCTAGTACTAGCGGGGGGGCAGACGAGCAGTACTTC.

The chain joins TRBV7-8 to TRBJ2-3, with 13 nucleotides matching TRBD2. Germline CDR1 is SGHVS and CDR2 is FQNEAQ. Germline trimming cut 5 bases from V and 5 bases from J; bases unmatched to any gene: 10. This CDR3 is 17 amino acids long. CDR3 in amino acids: CASSPLRTSGGLDTQYF. The DNA for the CDR3 is TGTGCCAGCAGCCCACTAAGGACTAGCGGGGGCCTAGATACGCAGTATTTT.

The chain couples TRBV6-5 to TRBJ2-7; possibly TRBD1 or TRBD2 for D (5 bases each). Trimming took off 4 bases at V and 4 bases at J, with 14 bases between the two ends. The CDR3 sequence is 14 residues long. Per the germline V gene, CDR1 is MNHEY and CDR2 is SVGAGI. The CDR3 region is CASSFSEGPYEQYF. The CDR3 DNA is TGTGCCAGCAGTTTTAGCGAGGGGCCTTACGAGCAGTACTTC.

This clonotype was found many times. The gene calls are TRBV7-9 and TRBJ2-1, with TRBD1 identical over 8 bases. This CDR3 has 15 amino acids. J lost 5 bases, V lost 1 base, and 4 bases had no gene match. Germline V gives CDR1 SEHNR, CDR2 FQNEAQ (reference sequence). CDR3 protein: CASSLGDRRHNEQFF. CDR3 in DNA: TGTGCCAGCAGCTTAGGGGACAGGAGACACAATGAGCAGTTCTTC.

This clonotype was counted a few times. The CDR3 reads CASSSRLCSGANVLTF. CDR3 bases: TGTGCCAGCAGCTCACGACTTTGCTCTGGGGCCAACGTCCTGACTTTC. V usage is TRBV21-1 and J usage is TRBJ2-6. TRBV21-1 is deemed a pseudogene. The CDR3 runs 16 residues.

Concerning this clonotype: At one of its ends the junction is not consistent with the germline gene, which may arise from a read error. The gene calls are TRBV7-9 and TRBJ1-5; D is undetermined. The CDR3 sequence is 13 residues long. Per the germline V gene, CDR1 is SEHNR and CDR2 is FQNEAQ (reference sequence). CDR3 DNA: TGTGCCGGCAGCTTGGATAGCAATCAGCCCCAGCATTTT. Protein product: CAGSLDSNQPQHF. Looking up the rest from reference TRBV7-9 and TRBJ1-5 gives the full variable domain: DTGVSQNPRHKITKRGQNVTFRCDPISEHNRLYWYRQTLGQGPEFLTYFQNEAQLEKSRLLSDRFSAERPKGSFSTLEIQRTEQGDSAMYLCAGSLDSNQPQHFGDGTRLSIL.

The table lists this clonotype with a few counts. V usage is TRBV14 and J usage is TRBJ2-7, with a possible D match to TRBD2 (7 bases). CDR1 and CDR2 from the germline V gene are SGHDN and FVKESK. The V end was cut by 4 bases, the J end by 3 bases, with 16 bases between. This CDR3 region has 15 residues. CDR3 nucleotides: TGTGCCAGCAGCCCCTCCGTGGGGGGGCTCTACGAGCAGTACTTC. Translated, it gives CASSPSVGGLYEQYF.

This clonotype has at least ten counts. V is TRBV5-6 and J is TRBJ2-5, with 8 bases matching TRBD2. V lost 4 bases to trimming and J lost 11 bases; unmatched junction nucleotides: 13. The CDR3 is 14 amino acids. Per germline, CDR1 SGHDT and CDR2 YYEEEE. The CDR3 is CASSGPGTSSPQYF. The DNA of the CDR3 is TGTGCCAGCAGCGGACCCGGGACTAGTTCTCCGCAGTACTTC.

In this sample, this clonotype turned up a few times. The rearrangement links TRBV30 to TRBJ2-7; no firm D call. The CDR3 loop spans 12 amino acids. CDR1 and CDR2 (germline): GTSNPN, SVGIG (reference sequence). Between the trimmed V and J ends, which lost 1 base and 2 bases, there was a span of 6 bases. The CDR3 nucleotides are TGTGCCTGGAGTGCAAGGGCCTACGAGCAGTACTTC. It translates to CAWSARAYEQYF.

Comments on this clonotype: A junction boundary mismatches the germline segment, possibly from a read error. The chain has TRBV7-2 and TRBJ2-7, with D tentatively TRBD1 or TRBD2 (5 bases each). The CDR3 runs 14 residues. CDR1 is SGHTA and CDR2 is FQGNSA in the germline V gene. The CDR3 DNA sequence: TGTGCCAGCGGCTTAGCACCGGGGCGCTACGAGCAGTACTTC. This encodes CASGLAPGRYEQYF.

This clonotype was counted ten times or more. The gene calls are TRBV6-4 and TRBJ2-3; 8 positions match TRBD1. V lost 0 bases, J lost 1 base, and 0 bases stayed unmatched. The germline V gene has CDR1 MRHNA and CDR2 SNTAGT. This CDR3 is 15 amino acids long. CDR3 protein: CASSDSGQGTDTQYF. CDR3 in DNA: TGTGCCAGCAGTGACTCGGGACAGGGCACAGATACGCAGTATTTT.

This clonotype has a handful of counts. A single base separates this from a much larger clone, so it may be a read error. The CDR3 bases are TGTGCCGGCAGCGCCGGGGGGAATTGGGGCTACACCTTC. Translated: CAGSAGGNWGYTF. The chain couples TRBV9 to TRBJ1-2; possible D gene TRBD1, 5 bases. The germline V gene encodes CDR1 SGDLS and CDR2 YYNGEE. The CDR3 length is 13 residues.

This clonotype has ten or more counts. V gene TRBV2 combines with J gene TRBJ2-5, with 8 bases identical to TRBD1. This CDR3 is built from 15 residues. Germline V gene lookup returns CDR1 SNHLY and CDR2 FYNNEI. The trim removed 2 bases at V and 4 bases at J, leaving 6 bases unmatched. The chain's CDR3 is CASSERSGGTETQYF. In nucleotides, the CDR3 is TGTGCCAGCAGTGAACGTTCAGGGGGCACAGAGACCCAGTACTTC.

The table lists this clonotype with many counts. CDR3 nucleotide sequence: TGCAGCGTTGCCCCCTCGGGGACCGGGGGGGCCTTAAGTACAGATACGCAGTATTTT. Protein: CSVAPSGTGGALSTDTQYF. The rearrangement links TRBV29-1 to TRBJ2-3, with TRBD2 matching over 8 bases. Germline values: CDR1 SQVTM, CDR2 ANQGSEA. Trimming at V came to 4 bases and at J to 3 bases, leaving 21 bases not matched to a gene. The CDR3 runs to 19 residues.

This clonotype occurred a few times. This sequence joins TRBV5-1 and TRBJ1-5; D is unresolved. V dropped 4 bases and J dropped 4 bases, with 15 bases sitting between them. CDR3 size: 15 residues. Germline V gene lookup returns CDR1 SGHRS and CDR2 YFSETQ. CDR3 protein: CASSPTAGENQPQHF. DNA for the CDR3: TGCGCCAGCAGCCCCACGGCTGGGGAAAATCAGCCCCAGCATTTT.

The sample holds a few counts of this clonotype. A read error may be the cause here, since a much bigger clone is one base away. The chain uses TRBV4-3 and TRBJ2-5, with D tentatively TRBD2 (6 bases). CDR1 and CDR2 from the germline V gene are LGHNA and YSLEER. V lost 0 bases, J lost 1 base, and 6 bases lay in between. The length of the CDR3 is 14 residues. The CDR3 loop reads CASSQELAQETQYF. In nucleotides, the CDR3 is TGCGCCAGCAGCCAAGAACTAGCCCAAGAGACCCAGTACTTC.

The rearrangement uses TRBV11-2 and TRBJ2-2; D is ambiguous. The V end lost 1 base, the J end lost 6 bases, and 12 bases lay between the germline ends. CDR3 length equals 15 residues. In germline, CDR1 is SGHAT, CDR2 FQNNGV. CDR3 residues: CASSLVWGSAGELFF. The DNA of the CDR3 is TGTGCCAGCAGCTTAGTATGGGGTTCTGCCGGGGAGCTGTTTTTT.

This clonotype was observed many times. This chain uses TRBV12-3 or TRBV12-4 with TRBJ1-2; possibly TRBD1 for D (5 bases). The CDR3 has 15 amino acids. Trimming shortened V by 3 bases and J by 5 bases, and 16 bases separated the two germline ends. CDR3 residues: CASSLGPQEGYGYTF. In nucleotides, the CDR3 is TGTGCCAGCAGTTTGGGACCCCAGGAAGGGTATGGCTACACCTTC.

This chain joins TRBV27 and TRBJ1-5, with TRBD1 matching 8 bases. V shed 5 bases, J shed 5 bases, and the junction held 14 bases outside the gene matches. The CDR3 contains 17 residues. Germline V gene data show CDR1 as MNHEY and CDR2 as SMNVEV (reference sequence). The CDR3 region is CASSPRQGTREYQPQHF. CDR3 DNA: TGTGCCAGCAGTCCGCGACAGGGGACTAGGGAGTATCAGCCCCAGCATTTT.